The sample holds many counts of the clone carrying this T cell receptor beta chain. The antigen is unknown. This entry comes from a study of identical twins. Findings and limits, study-wide: Where out-of-frame alpha sequences were twin-shared, they showed excess low generation probability.

With template switching, a universal primer site was added, and the cDNA carried unique molecular identifiers. TCRdb re-called the 5' RACE reads with MiXCR, one entry per CDR3 protein. The table lists 200,000 to 250,000 distinct CDR3 sequences, around 8% of them singletons. V gave up 5 bases and J gave up 7 bases; unmatched junction bases: 6. CDR1 is SGHVS and CDR2 is FNYEAQ in the germline V gene. The CDR3 contains 15 residues. This sample was shared with a second study, whose subject was yellow fever vaccine responses in identical twins.

The chain links TRBV7-6 to TRBJ2-1; the match to TRBD2 covers 12 bases. The sequenced material came from memory (CD45RO+) T cells sorted from blood. The receptor was derived from a woman between 18 and 30 years old in good health. CDR3 nucleotide sequence: TGTGCCAGCAGCCCCCTAGCGGGAGGGCCGAATGAGCAGTTCTTC. Its translation: CASSPLAGGPNEQFF.